These 21 T cell receptor beta chains came from one sample sequenced in a study of CD8 T cells in Susac syndrome. Random hexamers were used to reverse transcribe about 0.5 to 1 ug of RNA. MiXCR, applied by TCRdb to the immunoSEQ multiplex PCR reads, yields one record per CDR3 protein. Among some 140,000 distinct CDR3 sequences listed, about 90% were seen once. Sequenced: CD8+ T cells from PBMCs. These TCRs come from a human donor with multiple sclerosis.

In this sample, this clonotype turned up once. The rearrangement joins TRBV4-2 to TRBJ2-3; D uncertain. V lost 1 base, J lost 4 bases, and 6 bases lay in between. CDR1 is LGHNA, CDR2 YNFKEQ, per germline. The CDR3 has 13 amino acids. CDR3 residues: CASSQVRADTQYF. CDR3 nucleotide sequence: TGTGCCAGCAGCCAAGTAAGAGCAGATACGCAGTATTTT.

The chain uses TRBV28 and TRBJ2-5, with 10 bases aligning to TRBD1. Germline V gives CDR1 MDHEN, CDR2 SYDVKM. This CDR3 comprises 15 residues. The ends lost 4 bases at V and 4 bases at J; junction bases unmatched: 6. For the CDR3, the DNA is TGTGCCAGCAGTTCGGGGACAGGGGCCAGAGAGACCCAGTACTTC. As protein: CASSSGTGARETQYF.

The rearrangement joins TRBV29-1 to TRBJ1-4, with a possible D match to TRBD1 (5 bases). Deletions cut 4 bases from V and 8 bases from J, with 11 bases between. This CDR3 spans 12 amino acids. Germline assignment: CDR1 SQVTM and CDR2 ANQGSEA. The CDR3 protein is CSVVDKREKLFF. The CDR3 DNA reads TGCAGCGTTGTGGACAAAAGAGAAAAACTGTTTTTT.

The chain has TRBV15 and TRBJ2-1; maybe TRBD2 (5 bases). V lost 0 bases and J 6 bases, leaving 6 bases between the germline ends. Per germline, CDR1 LNHNV and CDR2 YYDKDF (reference sequence). The CDR3 spans 13 residues. CDR3 amino acids: CATSRDRGNEQFF. CDR3 DNA sequence: TGTGCCACCAGCAGAGATCGGGGCAATGAGCAGTTCTTC.

The V call is TRBV2, the J call TRBJ2-3; the match to TRBD2 covers 13 bases. Germline CDR1 and CDR2: SNHLY and FYNNEI. Trimming took 9 bases from V and 0 from J; bases not matched to a gene: 6. CDR3 length equals 16 residues. Written as DNA, the CDR3 is TGTGCCAGGGGGACTAGCGGGACCTCTAGCACAGATACGCAGTATTTT. Translating it yields CARGTSGTSSTDTQYF.

V usage is TRBV28 and J usage is TRBJ1-5; D is undetermined. The CDR3 is 15 amino acids. The germline gives CDR1 MDHEN, CDR2 SYDVKM. The ends were cut back, 6 bases at V and 0 bases at J, with 12 bases in the middle. CDR3 nucleotides: TGTGCCAGCAGCCTGGTAACTATTAGCAATCAGCCCCAGCATTTT. Translation gives CASSLVTISNQPQHF.

The chain couples TRBV29-1 to TRBJ2-3, with D possibly called TRBD1 or TRBD2 (6 bases each). The CDR3 extends over 11 amino acids. Trimming removed 6 bases at V and 6 bases at J, with 10 bases between. The germline V gene has CDR1 SQVTM and CDR2 ANQGSEA. This CDR3 is CSVLGGDTQYF. CDR3 nucleotides: TGCAGCGTCCTGGGGGGCGATACGCAGTATTTT.

The gene calls are TRBV13 and TRBJ2-1, with 9 positions matching TRBD2. With 0 bases clipped from V and 2 bases from J, the junction kept 2 bases outside the gene matches. This CDR3 comprises 16 residues. Looked up from germline, CDR1 is PRHDT and CDR2 is FYEKMQ (reference sequence). CDR3 DNA sequence: TGTGCCAGCAGCTTAGGGCTAGCGGGGCCCTACAATGAGCAGTTCTTC. Translated, it gives CASSLGLAGPYNEQFF. Variable domain in full (rest from reference TRBV13 and TRBJ2-1): AAGVIQSPRHLIKEKRETATLKCYPIPRHDTVYWYQQGPGQDPQFLISFYEKMQSDKGSIPDRFSAQQFSDYHSELNMSSLELGDSALYFCASSLGLAGPYNEQFFGPGTRLTVL.

J is TRBJ2-4 and V is TRBV28; possible D gene TRBD2, 6 bases. This CDR3 has 13 residues. Germline V gene lookup returns CDR1 MDHEN and CDR2 SYDVKM. V was clipped by 6 bases and J by 6 bases, with 12 bases between them. The CDR3 sequence: CASSTLGGNIQYF. CDR3 DNA: TGTGCCAGCAGCACCTTGGGGGGAAACATTCAGTACTTC.

The chain links TRBV20-1 to TRBJ1-4, with no clear D. The germline V and J ends were trimmed by 6 bases and 0 bases, with 11 bases remaining between them. CDR1 is DFQATT and CDR2 is SNEGSKA in the germline V gene (reference sequence). This CDR3 comprises 14 residues. The DNA for the CDR3 is TGCAGTGCCCTCCACCCGTCAACTAATGAAAAACTGTTTTTT. This sequence encodes CSALHPSTNEKLFF.

The J gene is TRBJ2-6, the V gene TRBV6-1; D is undetermined. V gave up 8 bases and J gave up 4 bases, with 21 bases separating them. Germline lookup yields CDR1 MNHNS and CDR2 SASEGT. The CDR3 covers 17 residues. The CDR3 DNA reads as TGTGCCAGCGCATTTGTGTGGGATTTAGGAGGGGCCAACGTCCTGACTTTC. Translation gives CASAFVWDLGGANVLTF.

This clonotype occurred once. In DNA, the CDR3 is TGTGCCAGCAGCCAATCCGGGACTAGCGGGGGCTACGAGCAGTACTTC. Translated: CASSQSGTSGGYEQYF. V usage is TRBV4-2 and J usage is TRBJ2-7, with 14 bases lining up with TRBD2. The germline V gene has CDR1 LGHNA and CDR2 YNFKEQ. The CDR3 has 16 residues. Trimming cost V 2 bases and J 3 bases; bases outside gene matches: 3.

The chain links TRBV12-3 or TRBV12-4 to TRBJ1-5; D remains ambiguous. Trimming took off 2 bases at V and 5 bases at J, with 7 bases between the two ends. This CDR3 is 13 amino acids long. In DNA form, the CDR3 reads TGTGCCAGCAGTTTAATTCTTCATCAGCCCCAGCATTTT. The encoded protein is CASSLILHQPQHF.

V is TRBV28 and J is TRBJ2-1; TRBD2 matches 7 bases. The CDR3 length is 15 residues. Per germline, CDR1 MDHEN and CDR2 SYDVKM. The ends lost 5 bases at V and 0 bases at J; junction bases unmatched: 4. CDR3 in amino acids: CASSGTMSSYNEQFF. In DNA form, the CDR3 reads TGTGCCAGCAGTGGGACTATGAGCTCCTACAATGAGCAGTTCTTC.

CDR3 sequence reads: CSALAGDVEQFF. CDR3 DNA: TGCAGTGCTCTAGCGGGAGATGTTGAGCAGTTCTTC. J is TRBJ2-1 and V is TRBV20-1; 10 bases line up with TRBD2. The CDR3 loop spans 12 amino acids. Germline-derived CDR1 and CDR2 are DFQATT and SNEGSKA (reference sequence). V was clipped by 5 bases and J by 9 bases; unmatched bases: 4.

CDR3 region: CASREGTGYEQYF. DNA of the CDR3: TGTGCCAGCAGGGAAGGGACAGGTTACGAGCAGTACTTC. The chain has TRBV28 and TRBJ2-7; TRBD1 matches 8 bases. There are 13 residues in the CDR3. V lost 6 bases, J lost 4 bases, and 5 bases stayed unmatched. Germline values: CDR1 MDHEN, CDR2 SYDVKM.

This clonotype was seen a single time. This rearrangement joins TRBV19 to TRBJ2-7, with 10 bases that match TRBD1. Unmatched junction bases numbered 4, after V lost 5 bases and J lost 0 bases. In germline, CDR1 is LNHDA, CDR2 SQIVND (reference sequence). CDR3 length: 15 amino acids. CDR3 protein: CASSPGTGASYEQYF. Here the CDR3 DNA reads TGTGCCAGTAGTCCCGGGACAGGGGCCTCCTACGAGCAGTACTTC.

This clonotype was counted a single time. This rearrangement joins TRBV5-6 to TRBJ1-1, with 7 bases that match TRBD1. This CDR3 contains 17 residues. The V gene end was trimmed by 0 bases and the J gene end by 3 bases; junction bases not matched to a gene: 11. Germline V gene lookup returns CDR1 SGHDT and CDR2 YYEEEE. Here the CDR3 reads CASSLGDRLPGDTEAFF. DNA for the CDR3: TGTGCCAGCAGCTTGGGGGACAGATTACCTGGGGACACTGAAGCTTTCTTT.

This chain joins TRBV30 and TRBJ1-5; D unclear. The V gene lost 2 bases and the J gene lost 0 bases, with 8 bases spanning the gap. Germline V gene lookup returns CDR1 GTSNPN and CDR2 SVGIG (reference sequence). The CDR3 covers 14 residues. CDR3 sequence reads: CAWSQVDSNQPQHF. The CDR3 nucleotides are TGTGCCTGGAGTCAAGTAGATAGCAATCAGCCCCAGCATTTT.

This rearrangement joins TRBV6-2 or TRBV6-3 to TRBJ2-1; possibly TRBD1 for D (5 bases). Trimming removed 1 base at V and 7 bases at J, with 14 bases between. Germline V gene sequence: CDR1 MNHEY, CDR2 SVGEGT. The CDR3 runs 15 residues. CDR3 nucleotides: TGTGCCAGCAGTTACTTGGACACAGGTGGAAATGAGCAGTTCTTC. Translating gives CASSYLDTGGNEQFF.

In DNA form, the CDR3 reads TGTGCCAGTGGGACAGGGCCTTTGGGCGAGCAGTACTTC. Amino acids: CASGTGPLGEQYF. The genes are TRBV28 and TRBJ2-7; 9 bases line up with TRBD1. Losses at the gene ends were 9 bases for V and 6 bases for J; bases not matched to a gene: 9. The germline gives CDR1 MDHEN, CDR2 SYDVKM. This CDR3 comprises 13 residues.